The clone carrying this TCR beta chain was counted once. The CDR3 runs to 15 residues. Germline values: CDR1 SGHNT, CDR2 YYREEE (reference sequence). V lost 4 bases and J 1 base, leaving 12 bases between the germline ends. How the authors handled the data: For nucleated cells, counts were estimated from reference gene primer amplification. Assay used: immunoSEQ multiplex PCR; TCRdb lists only in-frame clones, some missing. V and J calls and clone size come straight from that table; D and trimming were deduced from the DNA. The sample lists 100,000 or so clones, 70% to 90% occurring once. The sample comes from a study of blood T cell repertoires in COVID-19. Study summary: COVID-19 samples collected from the United States, Italy and Spain covered acute and convalescent phases. From T cells, B-cell-depleted T cells, or PBMCs came the material, which was cDNA or gDNA.

Sequencing used peripheral blood. The receptor comes from a man between 50 and 59 years old with active or convalescent COVID-19. The J gene is TRBJ1-3, the V gene TRBV5-4; D call uncertain. CDR3 DNA: TGTGCCAGCAGCCGTGTAGAGGCGTCTGGAAACACCATATATTTT. Its protein product is CASSRVEASGNTIYF.